This is a list of T cell receptor beta chains from one sample in a study of blood T cells in healthy people across ages. One entry per CDR3 protein results from TCRdb running MiXCR on the 5' RACE reads. The data contain around 2 million distinct CDR3 sequences, roughly two fifths of them singletons. The specimen was blood. The receptors come from a human donor in good health. The CDR3 runs from the conserved cysteine through the conserved F or W. Each record gives: D gene, V gene, J gene, clone size, CDR3 DNA, CDR3 protein. The D gene is left open where the match is weak. Size values are once, few and many counts, or a class for expanded clones, and some rows have none.

.	TRBV11-2	TRBJ2-6	.	TGTGCCAGCAGCTTAGAGATCAACGTCCTGACTTTC	CASSLEINVLTF
.	TRBV25-1	TRBJ1-3	.	TGTGCCAGCAGTGAATGGTCAGCCTCTGGAAACACCATATATTTT	CASSEWSASGNTIYF
.	TRBV7-2	TRBJ2-3	.	TGTGCCAGCAGCCCCGACGCGGGCACAGATACGCAGTATTTT	CASSPDAGTDTQYF
.	TRBV18	TRBJ2-5	.	TGTGCCAGCTCACTAACCCGGGGCAGGGGTACACTGGAGACCCAGTACTTC	CASSLTRGRGTLETQYF
.	TRBV20-1	TRBJ1-1	.	TGCAGTGCTAGAGATGGGACAAGTGTCCGGGACACTGAAGCTTTCTTT	CSARDGTSVRDTEAFF
.	TRBV7-2	TRBJ2-6	few	TGTGCCAGCAGAACAAACCGGGGGACTGGGGCCAACGTCCTGACTTTC	CASRTNRGTGANVLTF
.	TRBV7-2	TRBJ1-2	.	TGTGCCAGCAGCTTAGGGTACACAAACTATGGCTACACCTTC	CASSLGYTNYGYTF
.	TRBV6-5	TRBJ1-4	.	TGTGCCAGCAGTTACTTCCAGGGATTAACTAATGAAAAACTGTTTTTT	CASSYFQGLTNEKLFF
.	TRBV11-3	TRBJ2-3	.	TGTGCCAGCTCCCCGGGGCGGGGATACCCTAGCACAGATACGCAGTATTTT	CASSPGRGYPSTDTQYF
.	TRBV29-1	TRBJ1-1	.	TGCAGCGTTCTGACGTTCGTCACTGAAGCTTTCTTT	CSVLTFVTEAFF
.	TRBV20-1	TRBJ1-6	.	TGCAGTGCTCCCGGCGCGCTTTGGGGGCTCAATTCACCCCTCCACTTT	CSAPGALWGLNSPLHF
.	TRBV6-1	TRBJ2-1	.	TGTGCCAGCGGCTACATACCAGAGCAGTTCTTC	CASGYIPEQFF
TRBD2	TRBV6-5	TRBJ2-1	few	TGTGCCAGCAGTTACTCGAAGCCAGGGAGGGTGTCAAATGAGCAGTTCTTC	CASSYSKPGRVSNEQFF
TRBD1	TRBV28	TRBJ1-4	.	TGTGCCAGCAGTTCCCGGGACAGAGGAAATGAAAAACTGTTTTTT	CASSSRDRGNEKLFF
.	TRBV11-2	TRBJ1-1	few	TGTGCCAGCAGCGTAGCTGTGGGGGCTGAAGCTTTCTTT	CASSVAVGAEAFF
.	TRBV10-3	TRBJ2-4	.	TGTGCCATCAGTGAGTGGGGGGCTGTTGAGCAGTACTTC	CAISEWGAVEQYF
.	TRBV9	TRBJ2-1	.	TGTGCCAGCAGCGCCTCGATTGGGGGAGAGCAGTTCTTC	CASSASIGGEQFF
TRBD1	TRBV18	TRBJ1-2	.	TGTGCCAGCTCACCAAGTTTGGGACAGTCCGATGGCTACACCTTC	CASSPSLGQSDGYTF
.	TRBV3-1	TRBJ2-5	few	TGTGCCAGCAGCCAGACATATGGGGAGCAGTACTTC	CASSQTYGEQYF
.	TRBV6-2/TRBV6-3	TRBJ2-3	.	TGTGCCAGCACCCCAATACTAGACTACACAGATACGCAGTATTTT	CASTPILDYTDTQYF
.	TRBV7-9	TRBJ2-3	.	TGTGCCAGCAGTAGGAGCAGAACTAGCACAGATACGCAGTATTTT	CASSRSRTSTDTQYF
.	TRBV28	TRBJ1-5	few	TGTGCCAGCAGGACGCGGAGGGTTAGCAATCAGCCCCAGCATTTT	CASRTRRVSNQPQHF
.	TRBV6-2/TRBV6-3	TRBJ1-1	.	TGTGCCTCTCATTTTCGCCTGAACACTGAAGCTTTCTTT	CASHFRLNTEAFF
.	TRBV7-8	TRBJ1-4	once	TGTGCCAGCAGCACACGGGTACCCGGGGGTGAAAAACTGTTTTTT	CASSTRVPGGEKLFF
.	TRBV4-1	TRBJ2-1	many	TGCGCCAGCAGCCAAGTAATTTCCTCTTACAATGAGCAGTTCTTC	CASSQVISSYNEQFF
TRBD2	TRBV12-3/TRBV12-4	TRBJ2-1	.	TGTGCCAGCAGTTTATCAGCGGGGCTAAGAGTGGAGCAGTTCTTC	CASSLSAGLRVEQFF
TRBD2	TRBV28	TRBJ2-7	.	TGTGCCAGCAGCCCGACTAGCGGAGCACCTTACGAGCAGTACTTC	CASSPTSGAPYEQYF
.	TRBV5-1	TRBJ2-5	few	TGCGCCAGCGCTTTTCGACAGTCCCAAGAGACCCAGTACTTC	CASAFRQSQETQYF
.	TRBV12-3/TRBV12-4	TRBJ1-4	.	TGTGCCAGCAGTGACCCGGGCTCCGAAGGTGAAAAACTGTTTTTT	CASSDPGSEGEKLFF
.	TRBV20-1	TRBJ2-7	.	TGCAGTGCTATTCGATCTTTCTCCTACGAGCAGTACTTC	CSAIRSFSYEQYF
.	TRBV5-4	TRBJ1-6	few	TGTGCCAGCAGCGGGGCGGGACGGAAAAATTCACCCCTCCACTTT	CASSGAGRKNSPLHF
.	TRBV6-5	TRBJ2-3	few	TGTGCCAGCAGTTACGGGGATAACCCAGATACGCAGTATTTT	CASSYGDNPDTQYF
TRBD2	TRBV4-1	TRBJ2-7	.	TGCGCCAGCAGCCAAGAAAGGCTAGCGGGGGACATCTACGAGCAGTACTTC	CASSQERLAGDIYEQYF
.	TRBV7-3	TRBJ2-6	few	TGTGCCAGCAGCTTAGATCAGCCGGGGGCGGAAGGGGCCAACGTCCTGACTTTC	CASSLDQPGAEGANVLTF
TRBD1	TRBV5-1	TRBJ2-5	.	TGCGCCAGCAGCTTATACAGGGGGCTATGGGAGACCCAGTACTTC	CASSLYRGLWETQYF
TRBD1	TRBV20-1	TRBJ1-1	.	TGCAGTGCGCAACCGGGACAGGGGTTGAACACTGAAGCTTTCTTT	CSAQPGQGLNTEAFF
.	TRBV4-3	TRBJ1-2	.	TGCGCCAGCAGCCAAGAATTCGGCAGTGATTATGGCTACACCTTC	CASSQEFGSDYGYTF
.	TRBV5-1	TRBJ1-2	few	TGCGCCAGCAGCTTGGTGGTCAGTACTAACTATGGCTACACCTTC	CASSLVVSTNYGYTF
.	TRBV7-2	TRBJ1-4	few	TGTGCCAGCAGCTTGAGGGGGATGGTATTTGAAAAACTGTTTTTT	CASSLRGMVFEKLFF
.	TRBV12-3/TRBV12-4	TRBJ1-3	.	TGTGCCAGCAGTCCCCCCGTTGGACGGAGCTCTGGAAACACCATATATTTT	CASSPPVGRSSGNTIYF
.	TRBV7-9	TRBJ1-1	few	TGTGCCAGCAGCCCCCAGGCCATGAACACTGAAGCTTTCTTT	CASSPQAMNTEAFF
TRBD2	TRBV28	TRBJ2-3	.	TGTGCCGGCAGCCTTAAGGTGGGGACTGGCGGGGGTCCCATGGATACGCAGTATTTT	CAGSLKVGTGGGPMDTQYF
TRBD1	TRBV29-1	TRBJ2-5	many	TGCAGCGTTGGGATGACAGGGGCGGAGACCCAGTACTTC	CSVGMTGAETQYF
.	TRBV4-2	TRBJ1-6	few	TGTGCCAGCAGCCAAGAGTCGGGTATTGAGTCACCCCTCCACTTT	CASSQESGIESPLHF
.	TRBV9	TRBJ1-4	few	TGTGCCAGCAGCGCCAGCATAGGGGATAATGAAAAACTGTTTTTT	CASSASIGDNEKLFF